This TCR beta chain derives from a study of blood T cell repertoires in COVID-19. Study as a whole: Whether acute or convalescent, the COVID-19 samples came from the United States, Italy and Spain. From T cells, B-cell-depleted T cells, or PBMCs came the material, which was cDNA or gDNA.

This CDR3 comprises 17 residues. Germline-derived CDR1 and CDR2 are SGHTA and FQGNSA. With 3 bases clipped from V and 0 bases from J, the junction kept 7 bases outside the gene matches. Per the study methods: Estimates of nucleated cell counts were drawn from the amplification of reference gene primers. Clones were read by immunoSEQ multiplex PCR, and TCRdb kept only the in-frame ones, dropping some. That table supplies the V and J calls and clone size; D and trimming were determined from the DNA. Among 45,000 to 60,000 clones listed, approximately 90% were seen once. This chain uses TRBV7-2 with TRBJ2-7, with 11 bases identical to TRBD2. Material: peripheral blood. This clonotype originated in a man in his fifties or sixties with acute or convalescent COVID-19. The CDR3 DNA sequence: TGTGCCAGCAGCTTTGGTCTAGCGGGGGGAAGCTCCTACGAGCAGTACTTC. It is translated as CASSFGLAGGSSYEQYF.